This TCR beta chain was profiled in a study of PD-1 blockade in classical Hodgkin lymphoma. Findings and caveats of the study: Reports indicated that newly diagnosed patients had lower baseline TCR diversity than healthy donors did. Those starting nivolumab under 1 year post-ASCT were excluded. Baseline diversity in complete responders resembled that of newly diagnosed patients.

This table comes from immunoSEQ multiplex PCR, and its TCRdb copy is limited to in-frame clones, with some not included. The sample has 17,000 or so clones; 80% to 90% are singletons. Time point: cycle 4 day 1 (C4D1), after less than 7 weeks of nivolumab. Every patient had relapsed following autologous stem cell transplantation, and cohorts differed in brentuximab vedotin exposure. Under best response, outcomes were complete response, partial response or progressive disease. As regards this clone: Its antigen is still unknown.

The CDR3 is made up of 15 amino acids. J was trimmed by 4 bases and V by 0 bases; bases with no gene match: 4. From germline, CDR1 is MNHEY and CDR2 SVGAGI. This receptor was obtained from a human donor with classical Hodgkin lymphoma. The source material was peripheral blood mononuclear cells (PBMCs), sampled before the fourth cycle of nivolumab. V usage is TRBV6-5 and J usage is TRBJ1-2, with 8 bases fitting TRBD1. CDR3 sequence reads: CASSYSGTGGYGYTF. In nucleotides, the CDR3 is TGTGCCAGCAGTTACTCGGGAACAGGGGGCTATGGCTACACCTTC.